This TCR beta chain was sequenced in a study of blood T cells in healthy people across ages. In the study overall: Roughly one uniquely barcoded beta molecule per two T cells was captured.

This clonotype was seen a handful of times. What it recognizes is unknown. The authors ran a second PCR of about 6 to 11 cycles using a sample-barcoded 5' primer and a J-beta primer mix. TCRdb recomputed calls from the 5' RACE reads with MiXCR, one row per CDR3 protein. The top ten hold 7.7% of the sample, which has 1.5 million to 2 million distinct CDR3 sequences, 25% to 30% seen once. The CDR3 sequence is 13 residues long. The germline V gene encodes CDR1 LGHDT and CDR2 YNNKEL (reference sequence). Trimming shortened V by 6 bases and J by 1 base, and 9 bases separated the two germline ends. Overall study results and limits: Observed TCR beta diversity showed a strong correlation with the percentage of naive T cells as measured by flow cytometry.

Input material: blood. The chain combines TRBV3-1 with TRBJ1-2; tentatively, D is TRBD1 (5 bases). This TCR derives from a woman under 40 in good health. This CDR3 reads CASRDQGNYGYTF. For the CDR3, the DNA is TGTGCCAGCAGGGATCAGGGTAACTATGGCTACACCTTC.